A selection of T cell receptor beta chains follows, all from one sample in a study of T-cell memory formation after mild COVID-19. A single record per CDR3 protein comes from TCRdb applying MiXCR to the 5' RACE reads. The data show more than 350,000 distinct CDR3 sequences, approximately 16% seen once. Material for sequencing was PBMCs or a T cell subset sorted from them (not recorded which). The receptors originated from a man younger than 35 who had mild COVID-19 (a few samples of this study predate the infection). Cell type and time point are not known. The CDR3 runs from the conserved cysteine through the conserved F or W. A D gene is named only where the DNA matches it firmly. Rows give clone size only sometimes, using once, few, many, or a class for an expanded clone.

abundance | j_gene | d_gene | v_gene | CDR3aa | CDR3nt
- | TRBJ2-7 | TRBD1 | TRBV24-1 | CATSDEAGGTYEQYF | TGTGCCACCAGTGATGAGGCAGGGGGCACCTACGAGCAGTACTTC
few | TRBJ2-6 | TRBD1 | TRBV6-1 | CASRTGPSGANVLTF | TGTGCCAGCAGGACAGGGCCCTCTGGGGCCAACGTCCTGACTTTC
many | TRBJ1-1 | - | TRBV7-2 | CASSFRGLDTEAFF | TGTGCCAGCAGCTTCCGGGGTCTCGACACTGAAGCTTTCTTT
- | TRBJ2-2 | - | TRBV4-2 | CASSQEALGPHTGELFF | TGTGCCAGCAGCCAAGAGGCCCTAGGGCCCCACACCGGGGAGCTGTTTTTT
few | TRBJ1-1 | - | TRBV20-1 | CSARERTAPPRVTEAFF | TGCAGTGCTAGAGAGCGAACCGCCCCCCCAAGAGTCACTGAAGCTTTCTTT
- | TRBJ1-5 | - | TRBV12-3/TRBV12-4 | CASSLLNSNQPQHF | TGTGCCAGCAGCCTACTAAATAGCAATCAGCCCCAGCATTTT
- | TRBJ1-1 | - | TRBV20-1 | CSAPSGADKNTEAFF | TGCAGTGCTCCCTCCGGGGCAGATAAGAACACTGAAGCTTTCTTT
- | TRBJ2-2 | - | TRBV24-1 | CATSGSGGLSGELFF | TGTGCCACCAGTGGTAGCGGTGGGTTGAGCGGGGAGCTGTTTTTT
many | TRBJ2-3 | - | TRBV5-5 | CASSLVQGQTDTQYF | TGTGCCAGCAGCTTGGTACAGGGTCAGACAGATACGCAGTATTTT
few | TRBJ2-3 | - | TRBV7-2 | CASSLDPPNTQYF | TGTGCCAGCAGCTTAGACCCCCCGAATACGCAGTATTTT
few | TRBJ1-2 | - | TRBV5-1 | CASSWGSYGYTF | TGCGCCAGCAGCTGGGGTAGCTATGGCTACACCTTC
- | TRBJ1-2 | - | TRBV2 | CASSGSGTFYGYTF | TGTGCCAGCAGTGGGTCAGGAACGTTCTATGGCTACACCTTC
few | TRBJ1-5 | - | TRBV27 | CASSLGGVNQPQHF | TGTGCCAGCAGTTTAGGGGGGGTAAATCAGCCCCAGCATTTT
- | TRBJ2-5 | - | TRBV9 | CASSVGASQETQYF | TGTGCCAGCAGCGTAGGGGCCTCCCAAGAGACCCAGTACTTC
- | TRBJ2-3 | - | TRBV10-3 | CAAIGSRDNTQYF | TGTGCCGCCATCGGGAGTAGGGATAATACGCAGTATTTT
- | TRBJ1-2 | TRBD1 | TRBV5-5 | CASSFSGSTGRYGYTF | TGTGCCAGCAGCTTTTCGGGGTCGACAGGGAGGTATGGCTACACCTTC
- | TRBJ1-5 | - | TRBV20-1 | CSARWGQGRFNQPQHF | TGCAGTGCTAGATGGGGCCAGGGTAGGTTCAATCAGCCCCAGCATTTT
- | TRBJ1-5 | TRBD1 | TRBV20-1 | CSARQGASQPQHF | TGCAGTGCTAGACAGGGGGCAAGTCAGCCCCAGCATTTT
- | TRBJ2-3 | - | TRBV7-6 | CASVSINGDRKPYF | TGTGCCAGCGTATCCATAAATGGAGACCGAAAACCCTATTTT
many | TRBJ1-5 | - | TRBV4-1 | CASSQRRVSNQPQHF | TGCGCCAGCAGCCAACGCAGGGTTAGCAATCAGCCCCAGCATTTT
many | TRBJ2-7 | TRBD2 | TRBV5-6 | CASSGGGAYEQYF | TGTGCCAGCAGCGGCGGGGGGGCTTACGAGCAGTACTTC
- | TRBJ1-4 | - | TRBV6-5 | CASSPGWGFREKLFF | TGTGCCAGCAGTCCGGGGTGGGGATTTCGAGAAAAACTGTTTTTT
few | TRBJ1-2 | - | TRBV6-2/TRBV6-3 | CASGWGFNYGYTF | TGTGCCAGCGGGTGGGGATTTAACTATGGCTACACCTTC
few | TRBJ1-3 | - | TRBV4-1 | CASTQVLLGSGNTIYF | TGCGCCAGCACTCAGGTCCTACTCGGCTCTGGAAACACCATATATTTT
few | TRBJ2-2 | TRBD2 | TRBV9 | CASSPRDYNTGELFF | TGTGCCAGCAGCCCTCGGGACTACAACACCGGGGAGCTGTTTTTT
- | TRBJ2-1 | TRBD1 | TRBV5-1 | CASSLGQGTEQFF | TGCGCCAGCAGCTTGGGACAGGGGACTGAGCAGTTCTTC
few | TRBJ1-6 | - | TRBV20-1 | CSAGGRGTRSNSPLHF | TGCAGTGCTGGAGGGAGGGGGACCCGTTCAAATTCACCCCTCCACTTT
many | TRBJ1-1 | - | TRBV5-1 | CASRQPYRNTEAFF | TGCGCCAGCAGACAGCCCTACCGGAACACTGAAGCTTTCTTT
many | TRBJ2-3 | - | TRBV7-3 | CASSSNHGGDTQYF | TGTGCCAGCAGCTCGAATCATGGAGGAGATACGCAGTATTTT
- | TRBJ1-4 | - | TRBV7-9 | CASSLWQAGEEKLFF | TGTGCCAGCAGCTTGTGGCAGGCTGGTGAAGAAAAACTGTTTTTT
few | TRBJ2-4 | - | TRBV29-1 | CSAAGLSNIQYF | TGCAGCGCCGCCGGGTTATCAAACATTCAGTACTTC
once | TRBJ1-1 | - | TRBV28 | CASTISGAGNTEAFF | TGTGCCAGTACTATCTCCGGGGCGGGGAACACTGAAGCTTTCTTT
- | TRBJ1-1 | - | TRBV12-3/TRBV12-4 | CASSFWSTEAFF | TGTGCCAGCAGTTTTTGGTCCACTGAAGCTTTCTTT
few | TRBJ2-5 | - | TRBV20-1 | CSADRVWGGETQYF | TGCAGTGCTGACCGGGTTTGGGGCGGGGAGACCCAGTACTTC
few | TRBJ1-2 | - | TRBV7-9 | CASTRRGVYTF | TGTGCCAGCACCCGGCGAGGGGTCTACACCTTC
few | TRBJ1-2 | - | TRBV29-1 | CSVEGGLPNYGYTF | TGCAGCGTTGAAGGTGGGCTCCCCAACTATGGCTACACCTTC
few | TRBJ1-5 | - | TRBV7-2 | CASSSGPGGSGPQHF | TGTGCCAGCAGTTCAGGACCAGGTGGGTCGGGGCCCCAGCATTTT
few | TRBJ1-1 | - | TRBV12-3/TRBV12-4 | CASSLDTVNTEAFF | TGTGCCAGCAGTTTAGATACGGTGAACACTGAAGCTTTCTTT
- | TRBJ2-7 | - | TRBV5-1 | CASSSARGTQYF | TGCGCCAGCAGCTCAGCCCGGGGCACGCAGTACTTC
few | TRBJ2-3 | - | TRBV24-1 | CATSEGATDTQYF | TGTGCCACCAGTGAGGGAGCGACAGATACGCAGTATTTT
many | TRBJ1-5 | - | TRBV5-1 | CASSLGFGGGNQPQHF | TGCGCCAGCAGCTTAGGGTTTGGTGGGGGTAATCAGCCCCAGCATTTT
few | TRBJ2-7 | - | TRBV6-6 | CASSYALYEQYF | TGTGCCAGCAGTTACGCCCTCTACGAGCAGTACTTC
- | TRBJ2-3 | - | TRBV10-3 | CAISENDSTDTQYF | TGTGCCATCAGTGAGAACGATAGCACAGATACGCAGTATTTT
few | TRBJ1-6 | - | TRBV28 | CASSLLDSPLHF | TGTGCCAGCAGTTTATTGGATTCACCCCTCCACTTT
few | TRBJ1-1 | - | TRBV7-6 | CASSKKWQRGTEAFF | TGTGCCAGCAGCAAGAAGTGGCAGCGGGGGACTGAAGCTTTCTTT